One and the same sample provided the 23 T cell receptor beta chains below, sequenced in a study of OX40 agonist ivuxolimab in advanced cancers. Clones were sequenced by immunoSEQ multiplex PCR, and TCRdb holds only the in-frame ones, with some missing. The sample lists under 50,000 clones, 65% to 85% seen once, with roughly 5% in the top ten. The starting material was CD4+ or CD8+ T cells sorted from blood, obtained in a trial of the OX40 agonist ivuxolimab. The source is an adult with an advanced solid tumor such as melanoma, head and neck, liver or kidney cancer.

The rearrangement uses TRBV5-1 and TRBJ2-3; D is possibly TRBD1 (5 bases). This CDR3 is 14 amino acids long. V shed 3 bases and J shed 4 bases, with 12 bases lying between them. Germline V gene sequence: CDR1 SGHRS, CDR2 YFSETQ. The CDR3 region has the DNA TGCGCCAGCAGCTACTACCAGGGATCAGATACGCAGTATTTT. Its translation is CASSYYQGSDTQYF. Complete variable domain (other parts from reference TRBV5-1 and TRBJ2-3): KAGVTQTPRYLIKTRGQQVTLSCSPISGHRSVSWYQQTPGQGLQFLFEYFSETQRNKGNFPGRFSGRQFSNSRSEMNVSTLELGDSALYLCASSYYQGSDTQYFGPGTRLTVL.

CDR3 amino acids: CASSLNYGSSYNEQFF. The CDR3 region has the DNA TGTGCCAGCAGCTTGAACTACGGGAGCTCCTACAATGAGCAGTTCTTC. This chain connects TRBV11-1 to TRBJ2-1; possible D gene TRBD2, 6 bases. The V and J ends lost 3 bases and 0 bases respectively, with 12 bases between them. The CDR3 length is 16 residues. Germline assignment: CDR1 SGHAT and CDR2 FQDESV (reference sequence).

Here the CDR3 DNA reads TGTGCCAGTCTAGCGGGGGTCTCCTACAATGAGCAGTTCTTC. Translated, it gives CASLAGVSYNEQFF. The chain recombines TRBV2 with TRBJ2-1; 10 positions match TRBD2. Germline values: CDR1 SNHLY, CDR2 FYNNEI. Germline trimming cut 9 bases from V and 0 bases from J; bases unmatched to any gene: 2. The CDR3 covers 14 residues.

The chain carries TRBV19 and TRBJ1-1; D gene uncertain. CDR1 is LNHDA, CDR2 SQIVND, per germline (reference sequence). This CDR3 is 14 amino acids long. The V and J ends lost 6 bases and 0 bases respectively, with 11 bases between them. The CDR3 loop reads CASRRMGMNTEAFF. As DNA, the CDR3 is TGTGCCAGTAGACGTATGGGGATGAACACTGAAGCTTTCTTT.

The CDR3 region has the DNA TGTGCCAGTAGTATGGGACAGACGAACACTGAAGCTTTCTTT. Its translation: CASSMGQTNTEAFF. The chain combines TRBV19 with TRBJ1-1, with 7 bases that match TRBD1. The length of the CDR3 is 14 residues. Unmatched junction bases numbered 2, after V lost 3 bases and J lost 1 base. CDR1 is LNHDA, CDR2 SQIVND, per germline (reference sequence).

This rearrangement joins TRBV9 to TRBJ1-6; 11 bases map to TRBD1. CDR3 length equals 15 residues. Per the germline V gene, CDR1 is SGDLS and CDR2 is YYNGEE. Unmatched junction bases numbered 2, after V lost 3 bases and J lost 6 bases. Written as DNA, the CDR3 is TGTGCCAGCAGCGACGGGACAGGGGGTAATTCACCCCTCCACTTT. Its protein is CASSDGTGGNSPLHF.

This rearrangement joins TRBV5-1 to TRBJ2-3, with D perhaps being TRBD1 or TRBD2 (5 bases each). V shed 4 bases and J shed 3 bases, with 15 bases lying between them. The length of the CDR3 is 15 residues. Germline V CDR1 and CDR2: SGHRS, YFSETQ. In nucleotides, the CDR3 is TGCGCCAGCAGCGGGGGTTCTACCCTGACAGATACGCAGTATTTT. Protein: CASSGGSTLTDTQYF.

This sequence joins TRBV19 and TRBJ2-7, with 7 bases aligning to TRBD1. The CDR3 is 14 amino acids. The germline V gene has CDR1 LNHDA and CDR2 SQIVND (reference sequence). V shed 7 bases, J shed 5 bases, and the junction held 11 bases outside the gene matches. CDR3 protein: CASTHRQGGDEQYF. CDR3 in DNA: TGTGCCAGTACCCATCGACAGGGTGGAGACGAGCAGTACTTC.

This chain uses TRBV4-2 with TRBJ1-4; perhaps TRBD1 as D (5 bases). Trimming shortened V by 0 bases and J by 7 bases, and 15 bases separated the two germline ends. Germline lookup yields CDR1 LGHNA and CDR2 YNFKEQ. There are 16 residues in the CDR3. The CDR3 DNA follows: TGTGCCAGCAGCCAAGATGGTGGGGGGAAGAGTGAAAAACTGTTTTTT. As protein: CASSQDGGGKSEKLFF.

As concerns this clone: Relative to the germline gene, one junction end is altered; a read error may explain this. V is TRBV7-7 and J is TRBJ2-1, with D unclear. Germline CDR1 reads SSHAT; CDR2 reads FNYEAQ (reference sequence). CDR3 length: 15 amino acids. The CDR3 DNA sequence: TGTGCTAGCAGCTTAGAGGCCCCAGAAGTCGATGAGCAGTTCTTC. Protein: CASSLEAPEVDEQFF.

This clone was observed once. The V gene is TRBV6-5, the J gene TRBJ2-2, with 11 bases identical to TRBD2. The V gene's germline CDR1 is MNHEY and CDR2 SVGAGI. V shed 5 bases and J 5 bases; nucleotides not matched to a gene: 4. This CDR3 has 15 amino acids. CDR3 DNA: TGTGCCAGCAGTCTAGCGGGAGGCTCAACCGGGGAGCTGTTTTTT. Its translation is CASSLAGGSTGELFF.

The rearrangement joins TRBV7-2 to TRBJ2-7; 12 nucleotides agree with TRBD2. CDR1 SGHTA and CDR2 FQGNSA come from the germline V gene. The J segment lost 2 bases and the V segment lost 3 bases, leaving 2 bases of the junction unmatched. The CDR3 length is 15 residues. Written as DNA, the CDR3 is TGTGCCAGCAGCTTGGGACTAGCGGGTCCCTACGAGCAGTACTTC. Translated, it gives CASSLGLAGPYEQYF.

The chain combines TRBV9 with TRBJ1-2, with unresolved D. The germline CDR1 and CDR2 sequences are SGDLS and YYNGEE. V was shortened by 0 bases and J by 2 bases, with 8 bases between the two germline ends. The CDR3 is made up of 14 amino acids. CDR3 nucleotide sequence: TGTGCCAGCAGCGTAGACGGGCCCAACTATGGCTACACCTTC. Encoded protein: CASSVDGPNYGYTF.

V is TRBV6-1 and J is TRBJ2-7, with D perhaps being TRBD1 or TRBD2 (6 bases each). Germline assignment: CDR1 MNHNS and CDR2 SASEGT. The CDR3 covers 15 residues. V lost 3 bases and J 4 bases, leaving 16 bases between the germline ends. The CDR3 loop is CASSDRGAFQYEQYF. The CDR3 DNA is TGTGCCAGCAGTGATAGGGGGGCCTTCCAATACGAGCAGTACTTC.

This clone showed up just a few times. The chain is built from TRBV5-4 and TRBJ1-2; TRBD1 might be the D (5 bases). CDR3 length equals 14 residues. Trimming left V 4 bases short and J 5 bases short, with 15 bases between. CDR1 is SGHNT and CDR2 is YYREEE in the germline V gene (reference sequence). CDR3 in amino acids: CASSPTSSGYGYTF. The CDR3, as DNA: TGTGCCAGCAGCCCGACCAGCTCAGGGTATGGCTACACCTTC.

This chain links TRBV5-6 with TRBJ2-7; 7 bases align to TRBD1. The germline V gene encodes CDR1 SGHDT and CDR2 YYEEEE. The CDR3 runs 12 residues. Trimming at V came to 2 bases and at J to 10 bases, leaving 6 bases not matched to a gene. The CDR3 loop is CASSFRDRSQYF. CDR3 in DNA: TGTGCCAGCAGCTTCCGGGACAGATCCCAGTACTTC.

The chain has TRBV11-3 and TRBJ2-5, with D maybe TRBD2 (5 bases). The V gene's germline CDR1 is SGHNT and CDR2 YENEEA. The CDR3 has 11 amino acids. The V end lost 4 bases, the J end lost 5 bases, and 5 bases lay between the germline ends. CDR3 sequence (DNA): TGTGCCAGCAGCTCGGGGGAGACCCAGTACTTC. This codes for CASSSGETQYF.

The rearrangement links TRBV4-3 to TRBJ1-4; D uncertain. The ends were cut back, 0 bases at V and 8 bases at J, with 13 bases in the middle. The CDR3 contains 15 residues. Germline loops: CDR1 LGHNA, CDR2 YSLEER. CDR3 coding DNA: TGCGCCAGCAGCCAAGATCCCCAAAGACGCGAAAAACTGTTTTTT. As protein: CASSQDPQRREKLFF.

This clone was detected only a few times. The chain uses TRBV5-1 and TRBJ1-3; no firm D call. The germline V gene encodes CDR1 SGHRS and CDR2 YFSETQ. Trimming shortened V by 1 base and J by 0 bases, and 5 bases separated the two germline ends. The CDR3 loop spans 14 amino acids. CDR3 coding DNA: TGCGCCAGCAGCTTGACAAGCTCTGGAAACACCATATATTTT. Its translation: CASSLTSSGNTIYF.

The chain links TRBV30 to TRBJ2-4; D gene uncertain. Germline values: CDR1 GTSNPN, CDR2 SVGIG (reference sequence). The CDR3 has 12 residues. Trimming removed 7 bases from V and 9 bases from J, with 16 bases in between. DNA for the CDR3: TGTGCCTCCTCCAGAGGTAATAGCATTCAGTACTTC. Amino acids: CASSRGNSIQYF.

This clone was counted a few times. J is TRBJ1-1 and V is TRBV5-1; the match to TRBD1 covers 8 bases. J was trimmed by 5 bases and V by 4 bases; bases with no gene match: 10. The CDR3 totals 15 residues. CDR1 and CDR2 (germline): SGHRS, YFSETQ. The CDR3 sequence: CASSEGQGEGTEAFF. The CDR3 DNA follows: TGCGCCAGCAGCGAAGGACAGGGCGAGGGTACTGAAGCTTTCTTT.

The J gene is TRBJ2-1, the V gene TRBV10-1; tentatively, D is TRBD2 (6 bases). Per the germline V gene, CDR1 is WNHNN and CDR2 is SYGVQD (reference sequence). V lost 0 bases and J 0 bases, leaving 12 bases between the germline ends. The CDR3 extends over 17 amino acids. The CDR3 spells CASSESATRSSYNEQFF. The CDR3 DNA sequence: TGCGCCAGCAGTGAGTCGGCGACTAGGAGCTCCTACAATGAGCAGTTCTTC.

This clone has just a few counts. This chain joins TRBV28 and TRBJ1-6; possible D gene TRBD1, 5 bases. CDR3 length: 13 amino acids. V was clipped by 3 bases and J by 10 bases, with 10 bases between them. CDR1 MDHEN and CDR2 SYDVKM come from the germline V gene. DNA for the CDR3: TGTGCCAGCAGTTTCAGGGTACGGTCACCCCTCCACTTT. It encodes CASSFRVRSPLHF. Full variable domain (rest looked up from reference TRBV28 and TRBJ1-6): DVKVTQSSRYLVKRTGEKVFLECVQDMDHENMFWYRQDPGLGLRLIYFSYDVKMKEKGDIPEGYSVSREKKERFSLILESASTNQTSMYLCASSFRVRSPLHFGNGTRLTVT.